This T cell receptor (beta chain) derives from a study of cytomegalovirus exposure and HLA in healthy donors. At collection, donors were nominally healthy, but unrecorded immune exposures were probable. Use of 60 Vbeta and 13 Jbeta primers characterized the PCR. In the authors' methods: Approximately 11 million shared chains were among about 80 million unique TCR beta chains counted in a later analysis. Sequencing used immunoSEQ multiplex PCR; TCRdb keeps in-frame clones, though not all of them. The V and J calls and the clone size are those of that table, but D and trimming were determined from the DNA. Its clone listing holds some 120,000 clones. This receptor was taken from a woman aged 55-70 years in good health and CMV-seronegative. What was sequenced was PBMCs.

This CDR3 is CASSQDVAAMNTEAFF. CDR3 sequence (DNA): TGCGCCAGCAGCCAAGATGTGGCAGCGATGAACACTGAAGCTTTCTTT. The rearrangement joins TRBV4-1 to TRBJ1-1; D remains unclear. The V gene's germline CDR1 is MGHRA and CDR2 YSYEKL. Trimming left V 0 bases short and J 0 bases short, with 11 bases between. The CDR3 is 16 amino acids.